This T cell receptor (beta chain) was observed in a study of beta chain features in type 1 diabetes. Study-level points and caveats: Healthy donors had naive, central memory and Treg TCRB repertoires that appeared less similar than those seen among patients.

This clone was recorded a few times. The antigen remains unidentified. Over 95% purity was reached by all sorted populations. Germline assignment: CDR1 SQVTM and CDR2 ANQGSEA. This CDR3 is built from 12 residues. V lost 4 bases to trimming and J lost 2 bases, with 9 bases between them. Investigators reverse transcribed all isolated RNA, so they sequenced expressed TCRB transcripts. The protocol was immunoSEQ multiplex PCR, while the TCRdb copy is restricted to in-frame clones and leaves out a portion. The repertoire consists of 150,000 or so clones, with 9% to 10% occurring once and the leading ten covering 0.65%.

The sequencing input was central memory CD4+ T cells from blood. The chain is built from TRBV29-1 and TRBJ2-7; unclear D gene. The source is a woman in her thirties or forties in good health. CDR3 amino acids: CSVGPVPYEQYF. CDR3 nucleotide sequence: TGCAGCGTTGGTCCAGTACCCTACGAGCAGTACTTC.